The 26 T cell receptor beta chains presented below share a single source sample, sequenced in a study of graft-versus-host responses after intestinal transplantation. Their antigen targets remain unknown. Profiling relied on immunoSEQ multiplex PCR, and the TCRdb table lists in-frame clones only, not all of them. Among roughly 93,000 clones listed, roughly 92% were seen once. This sample comprised unstimulated CD8+ T cells sorted from spleen or lymph node cells, obtained before transplant. Source of these receptors: a human donor who was the organ donor for an intestinal transplant.

The chain recombines TRBV7-4 with TRBJ1-1, with 8 bases lining up with TRBD1. J lost 5 bases, V lost 6 bases, and 14 bases had no gene match. CDR1 and CDR2 (germline): SGHVT, SQSDAQ. The length of the CDR3 is 16 residues. CDR3 sequence reads: CASSITSQGAGTEAFF. Written as DNA, the CDR3 is TGTGCCAGCAGTATCACCTCTCAGGGGGCAGGAACTGAAGCTTTCTTT.

The chain recombines TRBV27 with TRBJ1-2, with a weak D call TRBD1 (5 bases). Trimming stripped 6 bases from V and 3 bases from J, with 14 bases between. Germline V gene data show CDR1 as MNHEY and CDR2 as SMNVEV (reference sequence). The length of the CDR3 is 14 residues. The CDR3 DNA reads as TGTGCCAGCAGAACAGGCCCCCAGGACTATGGCTACACCTTC. Translating gives CASRTGPQDYGYTF.

The chain combines TRBV6-1 with TRBJ2-7; D not resolved. V dropped 7 bases and J dropped 4 bases, with 11 bases sitting between them. Germline V gene data show CDR1 as MNHNS and CDR2 as SASEGT. The CDR3 covers 12 residues. The CDR3: CASMAVSYEQYF. In DNA form, the CDR3 reads TGTGCCAGCATGGCAGTCTCATACGAGCAGTACTTC.

This clone appeared a few times. The chain links TRBV4-1 to TRBJ2-1; unclear D gene. The germline V and J ends were trimmed by 4 bases and 5 bases, with 3 bases remaining between them. This CDR3 has 11 amino acids. CDR1 and CDR2 from the germline V gene are MGHRA and YSYEKL. CDR3 protein: CASSRNNEQFF. CDR3 DNA: TGCGCCAGCAGCCGTAACAATGAGCAGTTCTTC.

The chain carries TRBV4-2 and TRBJ2-5; D might be TRBD2 (7 bases). The CDR3 is made up of 17 amino acids. CDR1 LGHNA and CDR2 YNFKEQ come from the germline V gene. V was shortened by 2 bases and J by 5 bases, with 21 bases between the two germline ends. The CDR3 bases are TGTGCCAGCAGCCAACCCGGGGGGCCAACCCGAGGGGAGACCCAGTACTTC. Its translation: CASSQPGGPTRGETQYF.

The chain joins TRBV6-5 to TRBJ1-6, with 8 positions matching TRBD1. There are 14 residues in the CDR3. CDR1 and CDR2 (germline): MNHEY, SVGAGI. After removal of 4 bases from V and 6 bases from J, the junction contained 2 bases not matched to a gene. The CDR3: CASSLTGGNSPLHF. CDR3 DNA sequence: TGTGCCAGCAGTTTAACAGGGGGTAATTCACCCCTCCACTTT.

The V call is TRBV9, the J call TRBJ2-2; D is undetermined. CDR1 SGDLS and CDR2 YYNGEE come from the germline V gene. Trimming took off 1 base at V and 1 base at J, with 2 bases between the two ends. The CDR3 extends over 13 amino acids. The CDR3 DNA sequence: TGTGCCAGCAGCGTACAGAACACCGGGGAGCTGTTTTTT. It translates to CASSVQNTGELFF.

Only a few counts were recorded for this clone. This chain joins TRBV19 and TRBJ1-1; D gene ambiguous. The CDR3 contains 13 residues. The V gene lost 3 bases and the J gene lost 8 bases, with 13 bases spanning the gap. Germline V gene data show CDR1 as LNHDA and CDR2 as SQIVND (reference sequence). CDR3 sequence reads: CASSIGLGTEAFF. In nucleotides, the CDR3 is TGTGCCAGTAGTATCGGACTAGGCACAGAAGCTTTCTTT.

The chain has TRBV4-1 and TRBJ2-7; D might be TRBD1 (6 bases). CDR1 MGHRA and CDR2 YSYEKL come from the germline V gene. This CDR3 comprises 15 residues. With 4 bases removed from V and 0 bases from J, the gap between germline ends came to 13 bases. This CDR3 is CASSPFLTGSYEQYF. The CDR3 region has the DNA TGCGCCAGCAGCCCATTCCTGACAGGCTCCTACGAGCAGTACTTC.

The chain uses TRBV5-4 and TRBJ1-2; D unclear. The germline V gene has CDR1 SGHNT and CDR2 YYREEE (reference sequence). With 2 bases removed from V and 4 bases from J, the gap between germline ends came to 12 bases. CDR3 length: 14 amino acids. The CDR3 here is CASSFHSSFYGYTF. The DNA of the CDR3 is TGTGCCAGCAGCTTCCACAGCAGCTTCTATGGCTACACCTTC.

The chain combines TRBV29-1 with TRBJ2-7; 9 nucleotides align to TRBD1. The CDR3 has 13 residues. The V gene's germline CDR1 is SQVTM and CDR2 ANQGSEA. V dropped 5 bases and J dropped 1; count of bases not matched to a gene: 3. CDR3 amino acids: CSVPGTGSYEQYF. Written as DNA, the CDR3 is TGCAGCGTTCCCGGGACAGGGTCCTACGAGCAGTACTTC.

The sample holds one count of this clone. The CDR3 nucleotides read TGTGCCAGTAGTATAGCTTCAGGGGAAGAAGCTTTCTTT. Protein: CASSIASGEEAFF. The chain has TRBV19 and TRBJ1-1; a weak D match, TRBD1 (6 bases). Trimming removed 1 base from V and 8 bases from J, with 11 bases in between. This CDR3 region has 13 residues. The germline CDR1 and CDR2 sequences are LNHDA and SQIVND (reference sequence).

V usage is TRBV6-5 and J usage is TRBJ2-3; 11 bases match TRBD2. Germline trimming cut 4 bases from V and 1 base from J; bases unmatched to any gene: 4. Germline V lookup: CDR1 MNHEY, CDR2 SVGAGI. The CDR3 covers 16 residues. Here the CDR3 reads CASSLQLAGGTDTQYF. The CDR3 bases are TGTGCCAGCAGTTTACAACTAGCGGGGGGCACAGATACGCAGTATTTT.

The chain has TRBV19 and TRBJ2-2; TRBD1 aligns across 8 bases. This CDR3 spans 14 amino acids. Germline values: CDR1 LNHDA, CDR2 SQIVND (reference sequence). The ends lost 10 bases at V and 3 bases at J; junction bases unmatched: 7. DNA for the CDR3: TGTGCCACCAGACAGGGGCCATACACCGGGGAGCTGTTTTTT. Translation gives CATRQGPYTGELFF.

The V and J genes are TRBV7-9 and TRBJ1-2, with D possibly matching TRBD1 (6 bases). Trimming cost V 1 base and J 0 bases, with 9 bases left between them. Germline values: CDR1 SEHNR, CDR2 FQNEAQ (reference sequence). The CDR3 sequence is 15 residues long. For the CDR3, the DNA is TGTGCCAGCAGCTTAGAGGGGGACCCTAACTATGGCTACACCTTC. This gives the protein CASSLEGDPNYGYTF.

This clone was seen just once. The chain uses TRBV6-5 and TRBJ2-7, with TRBD1 matching over 7 bases. The CDR3 runs to 14 residues. CDR1 is MNHEY and CDR2 is SVGAGI in the germline V gene. The junction had 2 bases not matched to a gene; V was cut back by 0 bases and J by 3 bases. The CDR3 DNA is TGTGCCAGCAGTTACTCGTGGGACAGCTACGAGCAGTACTTC. The encoded protein is CASSYSWDSYEQYF.

V usage is TRBV7-9 and J usage is TRBJ1-2; 8 positions match TRBD1. CDR1 and CDR2 from the germline V gene are SEHNR and FQNEAQ (reference sequence). The CDR3 covers 19 residues. V shed 5 bases, J shed 4 bases, and the junction held 21 bases outside the gene matches. CDR3 region: CASSPPSTSGQGQPYGYTF. In nucleotides, the CDR3 is TGTGCCAGCAGCCCCCCTAGTACCTCCGGACAGGGACAACCCTATGGCTACACCTTC.

The rearrangement joins TRBV19 to TRBJ2-1; 8 positions agree with TRBD2. The CDR3 is made up of 13 amino acids. V was pared by 8 bases and J by 5 bases, with 5 bases of the junction left unmatched. Germline loops: CDR1 LNHDA, CDR2 SQIVND (reference sequence). The CDR3 DNA is TGTGCCAGTCGGGGGGGCCTGAACAATGAGCAGTTCTTC. Encoded protein: CASRGGLNNEQFF. Combining the CDR3 with reference TRBV19 and TRBJ2-1 gives the whole variable domain DGGITQSPKYLFRKEGQNVTLSCEQNLNHDAMYWYRQDPGQGLRLIYYSQIVNDFQKGDIAEGYSVSREKKESFPLTVTSAQKNPTAFYLCASRGGLNNEQFFGPGTRLTVL.

This clone was observed a single time. The chain employs TRBV5-4 and TRBJ2-5; 10 nucleotides align to TRBD2. This CDR3 comprises 15 residues. J gave up 3 bases and V 6 bases, and 8 bases lay outside the gene matches. Germline V gene sequence: CDR1 SGHNT, CDR2 YYREEE (reference sequence). This chain's CDR3 is CASNSGLAVKETQYF. In DNA, the CDR3 is TGTGCCAGCAACTCTGGACTAGCGGTAAAAGAGACCCAGTACTTC.

This clone was seen once. J is TRBJ1-6 and V is TRBV11-2; D is undetermined. The V gene's germline CDR1 is SGHAT and CDR2 FQNNGV. The CDR3 has 11 residues. V was clipped by 3 bases and J by 9 bases, with 3 bases between them. This CDR3 is CASSFGSPLHF. CDR3 nucleotides: TGTGCCAGCAGCTTCGGTTCACCCCTCCACTTT.

Comments on this clone: A read error may account for a junction end that differs from germline. The J gene is TRBJ2-3, the V gene TRBV6-1, with TRBD2 identical over 7 bases. CDR1 is MNHNS and CDR2 is SASEGT in the germline V gene. The CDR3 is 15 amino acids. The CDR3 nucleotides are TGTGCCAGTAGTGGGGGGGTGGGACTCACAGATACGCAGTATTTT. Protein: CASSGGVGLTDTQYF.

The chain couples TRBV5-1 to TRBJ2-7; 7 bases line up with TRBD1. Germline V gives CDR1 SGHRS, CDR2 YFSETQ. J lost 2 bases, V lost 4 bases, and 6 bases had no gene match. The CDR3 runs 14 residues. CDR3 sequence (DNA): TGCGCCAGCAGCCTCGGGACAGCCACCTACGAGCAGTACTTC. Its translation is CASSLGTATYEQYF.

The chain recombines TRBV7-2 with TRBJ1-2; maybe TRBD1 (6 bases). Germline V lookup: CDR1 SGHTA, CDR2 FQGNSA. The V and J ends lost 5 bases and 3 bases respectively, with 16 bases between them. This CDR3 is built from 15 residues. The CDR3 coding sequence is TGTGCCAGCAGCCAAGGACAGATCTTACACTATGGCTACACCTTC. Translating gives CASSQGQILHYGYTF.

The chain has TRBV4-1 and TRBJ2-1, with TRBD1 matching over 8 bases. The V segment lost 4 bases and the J segment 10 bases; nucleotides outside the gene matches: 9. Germline CDR1 and CDR2: MGHRA and YSYEKL. The CDR3 has 14 amino acids. The CDR3 is CASSPTGGSGEQFF. The DNA of the CDR3 is TGCGCCAGCAGCCCCACAGGGGGTTCTGGGGAGCAGTTCTTC.

V gene TRBV5-4 combines with J gene TRBJ2-3; D gene unclear. Germline V gene lookup returns CDR1 SGHNT and CDR2 YYREEE (reference sequence). V lost 5 bases, J lost 3 bases, and 16 bases lay in between. The length of the CDR3 is 15 residues. CDR3 bases: TGTGCCAGCAGTCCACCCCTAGAGGAGACAGATACGCAGTATTTT. It is translated as CASSPPLEETDTQYF.

The V gene is TRBV19, the J gene TRBJ2-7, with 8 bases matching TRBD1. The V gene's germline CDR1 is LNHDA and CDR2 SQIVND (reference sequence). There are 14 residues in the CDR3. V lost 5 bases to trimming and J lost 3 bases; unmatched junction nucleotides: 6. CDR3 bases: TGTGCCAGTAGTCCCCTACAGGGGGACTACGAGCAGTACTTC. Translating it yields CASSPLQGDYEQYF.